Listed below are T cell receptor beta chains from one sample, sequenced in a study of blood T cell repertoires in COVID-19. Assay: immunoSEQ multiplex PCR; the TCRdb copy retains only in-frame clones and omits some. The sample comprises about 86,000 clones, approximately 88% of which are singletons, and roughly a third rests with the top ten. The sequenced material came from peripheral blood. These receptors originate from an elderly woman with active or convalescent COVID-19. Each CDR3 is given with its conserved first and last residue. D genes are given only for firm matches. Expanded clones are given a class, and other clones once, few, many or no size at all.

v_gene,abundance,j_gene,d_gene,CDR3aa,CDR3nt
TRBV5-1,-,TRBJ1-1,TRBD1,CASSVSGTAEAFF,TGCGCCAGCAGCGTTTCCGGGACAGCTGAAGCTTTCTTT
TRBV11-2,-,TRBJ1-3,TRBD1,CASSLMGTGSSGNTIYF,TGTGCCAGCAGCTTGATGGGGACAGGGAGCTCTGGAAACACCATATATTTT
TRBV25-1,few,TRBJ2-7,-,CASSVIYEQYF,TGTGCCAGCAGTGTCATCTACGAGCAGTACTTC
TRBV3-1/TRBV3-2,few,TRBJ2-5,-,CASSQDQGFQETQYF,TGTGCCAGCAGCCAAGATCAGGGGTTCCAAGAGACCCAGTACTTC
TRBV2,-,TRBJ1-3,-,CASRGTVSRVARGNTIYF,TGTGCCAGCAGGGGCACGGTTTCGAGGGTTGCTCGGGGAAACACCATATATTTT
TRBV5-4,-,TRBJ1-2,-,CASSLQGGAENSYTF,TGTGCCAGCAGCCTTCAGGGTGGGGCCGAAAATAGCTACACCTTC
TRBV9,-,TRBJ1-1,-,CASSPRVLPNTEAFF,TGTGCCAGCAGCCCCCGGGTACTACCGAACACTGAAGCTTTCTTT
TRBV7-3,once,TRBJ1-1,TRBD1,CASSQDRDTEAFF,TGTGCCAGCAGCCAAGACAGGGACACTGAAGCTTTCTTT
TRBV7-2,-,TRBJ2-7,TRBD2,CASSPQIAGGPYEQYF,TGTGCCAGCAGCCCCCAAATAGCGGGGGGACCCTACGAGCAGTACTTC
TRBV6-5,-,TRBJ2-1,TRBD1,CASSPRQGVQNEQFF,TGTGCCAGCAGCCCCAGACAGGGTGTACAAAATGAGCAGTTCTTC
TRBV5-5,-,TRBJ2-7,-,CASSLWSGYEQYF,TGTGCCAGCAGCCTCTGGTCGGGCTACGAGCAGTACTTC
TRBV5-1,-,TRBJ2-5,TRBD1,CASNRGPDETQYF,TGCGCCAGCAACAGGGGGCCGGATGAGACCCAGTACTTC
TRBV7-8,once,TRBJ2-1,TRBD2,CASSRGREGEQFF,TGTGCCAGCAGCCGAGGAAGGGAGGGTGAGCAGTTCTTC
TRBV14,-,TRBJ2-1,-,CASSQRDLWFRFNEQFF,TGTGCCAGCAGCCAGCGGGACTTATGGTTTAGGTTTAATGAGCAGTTCTTC
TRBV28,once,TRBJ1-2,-,CASSRGAHYGYTF,TGTGCCAGCAGTCGGGGGGCTCACTATGGCTACACCTTC
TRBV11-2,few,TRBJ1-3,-,CASSRLGNTIYF,TGTGCCAGCAGCCGGTTGGGAAACACCATATATTTT
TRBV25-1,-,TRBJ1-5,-,CASSGGGLQPQHF,TGTGCCAGCAGTGGTGGGGGCCTTCAGCCCCAGCATTTT
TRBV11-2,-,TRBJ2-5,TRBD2,CASSTSRGAGGQETQYF,TGTGCCAGCAGCACTAGCAGGGGAGCGGGGGGCCAAGAGACCCAGTACTTC
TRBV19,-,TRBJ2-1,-,CASSIARTDRANEQFF,TGTGCCAGTAGTATAGCTCGGACTGATCGGGCTAATGAGCAGTTCTTC
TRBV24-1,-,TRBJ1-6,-,CATSDLPGGDSPLHF,TGTGCCACCAGTGATTTGCCCGGTGGAGATTCACCCCTCCACTTT
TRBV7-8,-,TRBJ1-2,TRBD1,CASSEDRALFGYTF,TGTGCCAGCAGCGAGGACAGGGCCCTTTTTGGCTACACCTTC
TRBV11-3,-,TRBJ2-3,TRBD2,CASSRVSGGTDTQYF,TGTGCCAGCAGCCGGGTTAGCGGGGGCACAGATACGCAGTATTTT
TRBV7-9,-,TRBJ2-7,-,CASSPTRGSYEQYF,TGTGCCAGCAGCCCCACTCGGGGCTCCTACGAGCAGTACTTC
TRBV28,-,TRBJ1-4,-,CASSLNLGGVATNEKLFF,TGTGCCAGCAGTTTAAATTTGGGCGGGGTTGCAACTAATGAAAAACTGTTTTTT
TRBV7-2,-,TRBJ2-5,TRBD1,CASSTDRGRQETQYF,TGTGCCAGCAGCACCGACAGGGGGCGGCAAGAGACCCAGTACTTC
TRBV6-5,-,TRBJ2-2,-,CASTLAGGTGELFF,TGTGCCAGCACCCTTGCGGGCGGGACCGGGGAGCTGTTTTTT
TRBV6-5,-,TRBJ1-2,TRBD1,CASTPPGQGWYGYTF,TGTGCCAGCACCCCCCCGGGACAGGGTTGGTATGGCTACACCTTC
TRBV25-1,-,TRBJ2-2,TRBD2,CACLTSGGSNTGELFF,TGTGCCTGCCTGACTAGCGGGGGGTCGAACACCGGGGAGCTGTTTTTT
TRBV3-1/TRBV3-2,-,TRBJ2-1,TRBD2,CASSPGLAGTSYNEQFF,TGTGCCAGCAGCCCCGGACTAGCGGGTACCTCCTACAATGAGCAGTTCTTC
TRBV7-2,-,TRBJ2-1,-,CASSLVGRGRFSYNEQFF,TGTGCCAGCAGCTTAGTCGGGCGGGGGCGTTTTTCCTACAATGAGCAGTTCTTC
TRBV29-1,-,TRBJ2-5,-,CSVVKHALGGLETQYF,TGCAGCGTTGTCAAGCATGCCTTAGGCGGTTTGGAGACCCAGTACTTC
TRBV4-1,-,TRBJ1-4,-,CASSQDSGVVGGNEKLFF,TGCGCCAGCAGCCAAGATTCAGGGGTGGTCGGCGGTAATGAAAAACTGTTTTTT
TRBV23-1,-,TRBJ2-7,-,CASNPTCSYEQYF,TGCGCCAGCAACCCCACGTGTAGCTACGAGCAGTACTTC
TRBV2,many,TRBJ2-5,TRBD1,CANRDREILRTQYF,TGTGCCAACCGGGACAGAGAGATTCTCAGGACCCAGTACTTC
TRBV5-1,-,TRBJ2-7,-,CASSSDSRSYEQYF,TGCGCCAGCAGCTCGGACAGCCGCTCCTACGAGCAGTACTTC
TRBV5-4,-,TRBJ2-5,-,CASSLQGTSSETQYF,TGTGCCAGCAGCTTGCAAGGGACTTCGTCAGAGACCCAGTACTTC
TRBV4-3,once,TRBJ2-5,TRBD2,CASSLRTSGGASGETQYF,TGCGCCAGCAGTCTCCGGACTAGCGGGGGGGCCTCGGGGGAGACCCAGTACTTC
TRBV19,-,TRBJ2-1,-,CASSIPPASYNEQFF,TGTGCCAGTAGTATCCCCCCAGCGAGTTACAATGAGCAGTTCTTC
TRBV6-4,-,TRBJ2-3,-,CASSDGATDTQYF,TGTGCCAGCAGTGACGGGGCCACAGATACGCAGTATTTT
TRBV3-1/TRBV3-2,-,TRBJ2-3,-,CASSRLPSATGGSDTQYF,TGTGCCAGCAGCCGTCTCCCCTCCGCTACAGGTGGATCAGATACGCAGTATTTT
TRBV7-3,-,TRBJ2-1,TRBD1,CASSLQQGAYNEQFF,TGTGCCAGCAGCTTACAACAGGGGGCTTACAATGAGCAGTTCTTC
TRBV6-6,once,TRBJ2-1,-,CASSSLGSTNEQFF,TGTGCCAGCAGTTCTCTCGGGAGTACGAATGAGCAGTTCTTC
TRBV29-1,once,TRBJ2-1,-,CSVDVRGYNEQFF,TGCAGCGTTGACGTCAGGGGATACAATGAGCAGTTCTTC
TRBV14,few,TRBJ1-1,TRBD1,CASSPERQGHTEAFF,TGTGCCAGCAGCCCAGAAAGACAGGGCCACACTGAAGCTTTCTTT
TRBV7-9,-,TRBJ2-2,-,CASSPSGGLYSYGELFF,TGTGCCAGCAGCCCGTCCGGAGGCCTTTATTCCTACGGGGAGCTGTTTTTT
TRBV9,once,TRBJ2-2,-,CASSPKGTGELFF,TGTGCCAGCAGCCCAAAGGGGACCGGGGAGCTGTTTTTT
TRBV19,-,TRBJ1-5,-,CASQGRSSNQPQHF,TGTGCCAGTCAGGGCAGAAGCAGCAATCAGCCCCAGCATTTT
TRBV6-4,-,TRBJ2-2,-,CASSGQANTGELFF,TGTGCCAGCAGTGGCCAGGCGAACACCGGGGAGCTGTTTTTT
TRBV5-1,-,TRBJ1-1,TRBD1,CASSPLTGGATEAFF,TGCGCCAGCAGCCCTCTGACAGGGGGCGCGACTGAAGCTTTCTTT
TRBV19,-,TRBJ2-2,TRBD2,CASSSGLAGGADTGELFF,TGTGCCAGTAGTAGCGGACTAGCGGGAGGTGCGGACACCGGGGAGCTGTTTTTT
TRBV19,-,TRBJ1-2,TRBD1,CASSIYETGALPAGYTF,TGTGCCAGTAGTATATATGAGACAGGGGCCCTCCCTGCCGGCTACACCTTC
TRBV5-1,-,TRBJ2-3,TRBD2,CASSLGAGGRTDTQYF,TGCGCCAGCAGCTTGGGAGCGGGGGGACGCACAGATACGCAGTATTTT
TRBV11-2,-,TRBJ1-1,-,CASSLDPWRGTEAFF,TGTGCCAGCAGCTTAGATCCGTGGAGGGGCACTGAAGCTTTCTTT
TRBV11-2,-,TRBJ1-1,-,CASSLEGVSTEAFF,TGTGCCAGCAGCTTAGAAGGGGTTAGCACTGAAGCTTTCTTT
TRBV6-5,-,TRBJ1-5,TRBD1,CASSWSGTGNQPQHF,TGTGCCAGCAGTTGGTCCGGGACAGGGAATCAGCCCCAGCATTTT
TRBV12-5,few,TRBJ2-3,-,CASGFGGGPDTQYF,TGTGCTAGTGGTTTTGGGGGAGGCCCAGATACGCAGTATTTT
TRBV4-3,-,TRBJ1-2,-,CASSQDHSSGLNYGYTF,TGCGCCAGCAGCCAAGACCATTCGAGCGGGCTTAACTATGGCTACACCTTC